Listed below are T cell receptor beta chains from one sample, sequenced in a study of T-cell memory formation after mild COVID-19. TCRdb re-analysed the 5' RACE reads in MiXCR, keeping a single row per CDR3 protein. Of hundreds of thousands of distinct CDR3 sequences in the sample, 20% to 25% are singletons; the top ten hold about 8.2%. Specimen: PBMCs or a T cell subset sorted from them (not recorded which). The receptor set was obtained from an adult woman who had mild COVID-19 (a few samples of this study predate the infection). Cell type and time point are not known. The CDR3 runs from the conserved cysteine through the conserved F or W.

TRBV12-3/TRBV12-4	CASSLDRTRGGSYEQYF
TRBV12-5	CASGSLNEQYF
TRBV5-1	CASSLVPGTVSGNTIYF
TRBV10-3	CATRTGRMNTEAFF
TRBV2	CASRVRPTDTQYF
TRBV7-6	CASSSRAMGAYEQYF
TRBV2	CASRGMTSGDSTYNEQFF
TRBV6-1	CASSVLVRDTQYF
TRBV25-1	CASSDTGSSTGELFF
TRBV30	CAWRALGSISTEAFF
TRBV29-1	CSGAWGGKNIQYF
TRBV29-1	CSVVVPGDRVDSGANVLTF
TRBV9	CASSASGSSETQYF
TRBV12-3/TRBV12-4	CASSFAHYGYTF
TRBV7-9	CASSLVGQGRTEAFF
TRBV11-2	CASSLTAYSNQPQHF
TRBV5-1	CASSSETYNEQFF
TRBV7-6	CASSFGEPAGMNYEQYF
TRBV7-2	CASSFGGFTDTQYF
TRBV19	CATSSGQGVDTQYF
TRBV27	CASSLLGLPGLAGDEDTQYF
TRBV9	CASSAQPRDRDYGYTF
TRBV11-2	CASSYVAGGTNEQFF
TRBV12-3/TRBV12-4	CASSLGRRVYEQYF
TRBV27	CASSYTGASGEQYF
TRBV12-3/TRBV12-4	CASSLRGFGYNEQFF
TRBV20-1	CSARQGGGDTIYF
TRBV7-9	CASSSNQGETQYF
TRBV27	CASSSPANEQYF
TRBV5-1	CASSITQNTEAFF
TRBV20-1	CSARGGLTSNSYEQYF